This T cell receptor beta chain derives from a study of T cells in Graves' hyperthyroidism and ophthalmopathy. Amplification targeted TCR beta CDR3 regions from RNA transcripts. The HTBI primer set was used in a first-round RT-PCR of the TCR CDR3. Each CDR3 protein gets one entry after TCRdb re-called the multiplex PCR reads with MiXCR. Among about 570,000 distinct CDR3 sequences listed, more than 45% were seen once. The V gene's germline CDR1 is SQVTM and CDR2 ANQGSEA. V lost 3 bases to trimming and J lost 7 bases, with 18 bases between them. The CDR3 sequence is 14 residues long. This clonotype has just a few counts.

The sequencing sample was made of peripheral blood or thyroid tissue (not recorded which). The sequence came from an adult woman with Graves' disease, either hyperthyroidism or ophthalmopathy (not recorded which). The chain joins TRBV29-1 to TRBJ1-2; D is ambiguous. CDR3 DNA: TGCAGCGTTGACCCGGAAGGAGCCCTTCTTGGCTACACCTTC. This sequence encodes CSVDPEGALLGYTF.